Described below is a single T cell receptor (beta chain) sequence and its context. Assay: immunoSEQ multiplex PCR; the TCRdb copy retains only in-frame clones and omits some. The data contain 20,000 to 25,000 clones, around 43% of them singletons. The sample's time point: after neoadjuvant nivolumab, at surgical resection. Stage II-IVA oral cavity squamous cell carcinoma was new and untreated by systemic or radiation therapy. The data are from a study of neoadjuvant anti-PD-1 for oral cavity cancer. As for the study in general: Nivolumab at 3 mg/kg was mostly given biweekly, three to four doses, pre-surgery. Around day 43, patients without progression received a fourth nivolumab dose before surgery.

Trimming took off 4 bases at V and 2 bases at J, with 13 bases between the two ends. CDR3 length: 15 amino acids. Germline loops: CDR1 SEHNR, CDR2 FQNEAQ (reference sequence). The TCR comes from a person aged 35 to 85 with oral cavity squamous cell carcinoma. This specimen was tumor tissue, taken after nivolumab (anti-PD-1) treatment. The V and J genes are TRBV7-9 and TRBJ2-3, with D possibly being TRBD1 or TRBD2 (5 bases each). CDR3 DNA: TGTGCCAGCAGCTACCGGGGCCAACTCACAGATACGCAGTATTTT. Translation: CASSYRGQLTDTQYF. The full variable domain, rest sourced from reference TRBV7-9 and TRBJ2-3, is DTGVSQNPRHKITKRGQNVTFRCDPISEHNRLYWYRQTLGQGPEFLTYFQNEAQLEKSRLLSDRFSAERPKGSFSTLEIQRTEQGDSAMYLCASSYRGQLTDTQYFGPGTRLTVL.